The source of this TCR beta chain is a study of blood T cell repertoires in COVID-19 (dated by TCRdb to about 2020). Describing the broader study: Collaborator samples came from the United States, Italy and Spain and covered acute and convalescent phases of COVID-19. A de-identified subject ID, COVID-19 status, age in years and sex were almost always included in the sample metadata. Deeply sampled blood TCRbeta repertoires from subjects exposed to, actively infected with, or recovered from COVID-19 were included in the dataset. Where available, HLA class I and class II types were obtained from metadata supplied by the sample provider rather than from assay-based typing. The samples were drawn from the first 160 participants of the ongoing ImmuneRACE study and from 1,254 subjects provided by 6 global collaborators. The repertoires were released in a freely available public database intended as a resource for research on the immune response to SARS-CoV-2. The prospective study material was composed of cDNA or gDNA derived from T cells, B-cell-depleted T cells, or PBMCs.

This clone has a handful of counts. Its antigen remains undetermined. There are no base qualities to consult, and no much larger clone falls within one base. Collaborating institutions collected whole blood in K2EDTA tubes following their own protocols. For TCRbeta analysis, collaborator samples were shipped as frozen whole blood, as isolated PBMCs, or as DNA extracted from either sample type. Results the study describes overall, beyond this receptor: Clinical and demographic metadata were provided uncurated, with the amount varying by source and participant.

Trimming accounts for 5 bases at V and 6 bases at J, while the number of junction bases matched to no gene is 3. The germline V gene (reference sequence) specifies SSHAT as CDR1 and FNYEAQ as CDR2. From its cysteine to its phenylalanine, the CDR3 spans 13 amino acids. Kept here is only the CDR3 DNA, which spans 39 bases and is read in frame from base 1. The immunoSEQ Assay, a bias-controlled multiplex PCR, was used to amplify TCRbeta CDR3 regions from genomic DNA. As for the original processing: Nucleated cell counts per sample were estimated from amplification of reference gene primers within the assay. To quantify the absolute abundance of each unique TCRbeta CDR3 rearrangement, sequence reads were collapsed and filtered. For each sample, productive Simpson clonality was calculated as the square root of Simpson's diversity index across productive rearrangements. The table was pulled from immuneACCESS by TCRdb, which kept in-frame rearrangements only. Such tables lose some clones; where checked, under half of the loss comes from unresolved V genes, and the rest has no known cause. Clonal size and the V and J genes are those of that table, whereas D and trimming came from the DNA. The sample contains roughly 100,000 clones, roughly 80% of them found a single time. The ten largest account for approximately 19% of the sample.

The rearranged chain carries TRBV7-7 and TRBJ1-1, and TRBD1 aligns with 10 junction nucleotides. Sequenced input: peripheral blood. The receptor was derived from a woman between 70 and 85 years old with acute or convalescent COVID-19. The DNA sequence reads TGTGCCAGCAGCCGGGACAGGGGATCTGAAGCTTTCTTT. It codes for CASSRDRGSEAFF.